This T cell receptor (beta chain) emerged from a study of blood T cells in healthy people across ages. Sample-barcoded 5' priming and a J-beta primer mix drove a second PCR of 7 to 11 cycles. TCRdb independently ran MiXCR on the 5' RACE reads; one entry per CDR3 protein. Among about 2 million distinct CDR3 sequences listed, 49% were seen once. There are a few counts of this clonotype. Unmatched junction bases numbered 14, after V lost 6 bases and J lost 2 bases. This CDR3 contains 16 residues. From germline, CDR1 is DFQATT and CDR2 SNEGSKA (reference sequence). The chain is built from TRBV20-1 and TRBJ2-3, with 7 bases aligning to TRBD2. The sequence was obtained from a woman aged 40 to 55 in good health. Sequencing was carried out using blood. CDR3 sequence reads: CSATIFAGELTDTQYF. The CDR3 DNA reads TGCAGTGCAACTATTTTCGCGGGGGAGCTCACAGATACGCAGTATTTT.